A single sample gave rise to the 25 T cell receptor beta chains below, sequenced in a study of blood T cell repertoires in COVID-19. The method was immunoSEQ multiplex PCR; TCRdb's version includes in-frame clones alone and lacks a portion of them. Of 200,000 or so clones listed, approximately 88% are singletons. The specimen was PBMCs or T cells enriched from blood (not recorded which). The receptors derive from a woman aged 25 to 39 who had been exposed to COVID-19.

The chain has TRBV11-3 and TRBJ2-2; TRBD2 matches at 14 bases. There are 17 residues in the CDR3. Germline assignment: CDR1 SGHNT and CDR2 YENEEA. V lost 1 base, J lost 6 bases, and 4 bases stayed unmatched. The CDR3 DNA follows: TGTGCCAGCAGCTTAGGGGGACTAGCGGGAGATGCCGGGGAGCTGTTTTTT. Protein product: CASSLGGLAGDAGELFF.

The chain has TRBV7-9 and TRBJ2-1; TRBD2 matches at 11 bases. The CDR3 contains 16 residues. Germline loops: CDR1 SEHNR, CDR2 FQNEAQ (reference sequence). Trimming at V came to 3 bases and at J to 4 bases, leaving 5 bases not matched to a gene. In DNA form, the CDR3 reads TGTGCCAGCAGCTTGGAGACTAGCGGGATTTACAATGAGCAGTTCTTC. Translated, it gives CASSLETSGIYNEQFF.

The chain links TRBV21-1 to TRBJ1-5; the listed D gene, TRBD1, was not tested against the DNA. TRBV21-1 counts as a pseudogene. The CDR3 has 14 amino acids. This chain's CDR3 is CASVMGQSNQPQHF. The CDR3 nucleotides are TGTGCCAGCGTAATGGGACAGAGCAATCAGCCCCAGCATTTT.

This clone was observed once. The V gene is TRBV7-6, the J gene TRBJ2-3, with 7 nucleotides matching TRBD1. The V gene end was trimmed by 5 bases and the J gene end by 1 base; junction bases not matched to a gene: 9. Germline values: CDR1 SGHVS, CDR2 FNYEAQ. The CDR3 is 16 amino acids. CDR3 bases: TGTGCCAGCAGCCCTCCGGGACAGCCTGGCACAGATACGCAGTATTTT. Protein: CASSPPGQPGTDTQYF.

This clone was seen once. The rearrangement joins TRBV7-3 to TRBJ2-3, with 12 positions matching TRBD2. Trimming cost V 5 bases and J 4 bases; bases outside gene matches: 7. Germline V gene lookup returns CDR1 SGHTA and CDR2 FQGTGA. This CDR3 is 16 amino acids long. The CDR3 here is CASSPRLAGGPDTQYF. The CDR3 DNA sequence: TGTGCCAGCAGCCCCCGGCTAGCGGGAGGGCCAGATACGCAGTATTTT.

The rearrangement links TRBV30 to TRBJ2-7, with D hard to call. V was cut by 2 bases and J by 6 bases, with 11 bases left in between. The length of the CDR3 is 12 residues. CDR1 is GTSNPN and CDR2 is SVGIG in the germline V gene (reference sequence). The CDR3 sequence: CAWSWPQFEQYF. The CDR3 DNA reads as TGTGCCTGGAGTTGGCCGCAGTTCGAGCAGTACTTC. Full variable domain (missing parts from reference TRBV30 and TRBJ2-7): SQTIHQWPATLVQPVGSPLSLECTVEGTSNPNLYWYRQAAGRGLQLLFYSVGIGQISSEVPQNLSASRPQDRQFILSSKKLLLSDSGFYLCAWSWPQFEQYFGPGTRLTVT.

This chain links TRBV3-1 (or the pseudogene TRBV3-2) with TRBJ2-1; maybe TRBD2 (7 bases). Germline values: CDR1 LGHDT, CDR2 YNNKEL (reference sequence). The CDR3 runs 13 residues. The V end lost 2 bases, the J end lost 11 bases, and 13 bases lay between the germline ends. CDR3 sequence: CASSQPSGTKQFF. DNA for the CDR3: TGTGCCAGCAGCCAACCAAGCGGGACAAAGCAGTTCTTC.

This rearrangement joins TRBV7-6 to TRBJ2-1; 7 positions agree with TRBD1. The trim removed 3 bases at V and 10 bases at J, leaving 6 bases unmatched. The CDR3 sequence is 13 residues long. In germline, CDR1 is SGHVS, CDR2 FNYEAQ. The CDR3 DNA follows: TGTGCCAGCAGCTTGGGGCCGACAGGGGAGCAGTTCTTC. Its protein product is CASSLGPTGEQFF.

The V call is TRBV30, the J call TRBJ2-7; D remains unclear. CDR3 length: 11 amino acids. The V gene's germline CDR1 is GTSNPN and CDR2 SVGIG (reference sequence). V was cut by 2 bases and J by 6 bases, with 8 bases left in between. This CDR3 is CAWSRSGEQYF. The CDR3 coding sequence is TGTGCCTGGAGTAGGTCGGGCGAGCAGTACTTC.

This chain connects TRBV5-1 to TRBJ1-3; possible D gene TRBD1, 5 bases. Trimming removed 4 bases at V and 4 bases at J, with 21 bases between. CDR1 and CDR2 (germline): SGHRS, YFSETQ. This CDR3 contains 17 residues. In DNA, the CDR3 is TGCGCCAGCAGCCCGGAGGGGCGAGCTCCCGCGGGAAACACCATATATTTT. This encodes CASSPEGRAPAGNTIYF. Variable domain in full (rest from reference TRBV5-1 and TRBJ1-3): KAGVTQTPRYLIKTRGQQVTLSCSPISGHRSVSWYQQTPGQGLQFLFEYFSETQRNKGNFPGRFSGRQFSNSRSEMNVSTLELGDSALYLCASSPEGRAPAGNTIYFGEGSWLTVV.

This chain uses TRBV18 with TRBJ1-2; no definite D call. Germline CDR1 and CDR2: KGHSH and LQKENI. This CDR3 has 13 amino acids. Trimming cost V 3 bases and J 4 bases, with 9 bases left between them. The CDR3 protein is CASSPGRFYGYTF. The CDR3 nucleotides read TGTGCCAGCTCACCGGGCAGATTCTATGGCTACACCTTC.

The V and J genes are TRBV5-1 and TRBJ2-3; tentatively, D is TRBD2 (5 bases). V dropped 2 bases and J dropped 0 bases, with 13 bases sitting between them. Germline CDR1 is SGHRS and CDR2 is YFSETQ. The CDR3 contains 16 residues. The CDR3 protein is CASSFRETPSTDTQYF. CDR3 in DNA: TGCGCCAGCAGCTTTAGGGAGACCCCGAGCACAGATACGCAGTATTTT. Based on the CDR3 plus reference TRBV5-1 and TRBJ2-3, the full variable domain is KAGVTQTPRYLIKTRGQQVTLSCSPISGHRSVSWYQQTPGQGLQFLFEYFSETQRNKGNFPGRFSGRQFSNSRSEMNVSTLELGDSALYLCASSFRETPSTDTQYFGPGTRLTVL.

The gene calls are TRBV3-1 (or the pseudogene TRBV3-2) and TRBJ2-7, with 12 bases aligning to TRBD2. The trim removed 4 bases at V and 3 bases at J, leaving 7 bases unmatched. There are 16 residues in the CDR3. CDR1 is LGHDT and CDR2 is YNNKEL in the germline V gene (reference sequence). The CDR3 loop reads CASSRGTSGLDYEQYF. CDR3 nucleotides: TGTGCCAGCAGCCGGGGGACTAGCGGGCTCGACTACGAGCAGTACTTC.

The chain joins TRBV6-1 to TRBJ1-5; D ambiguous. Germline V gene data show CDR1 as MNHNS and CDR2 as SASEGT. V lost 4 bases and J lost 5, with 9 bases in between. CDR3 length equals 13 residues. Here the CDR3 reads CASSAGRDQPQHF. The CDR3 region has the DNA TGTGCCAGCAGTGCAGGTCGAGATCAGCCCCAGCATTTT.

CDR3 protein: CASSLVEEVLGPQHF. In nucleotides, the CDR3 is TGTGCCAGCAGCTTAGTAGAGGAGGTGCTGGGGCCCCAGCATTTT. The V gene is TRBV7-9, the J gene TRBJ1-5, with D unclear. Trimming took off 1 base at V and 9 bases at J, with 16 bases between the two ends. CDR3 length: 15 residues. Germline V lookup: CDR1 SEHNR, CDR2 FQNEAQ (reference sequence).

The chain links TRBV6-5 to TRBJ2-1, with 8 bases identical to TRBD2. Germline V gene data show CDR1 as MNHEY and CDR2 as SVGAGI. CDR3 length: 13 residues. V lost 6 bases, J lost 13 bases, and 11 bases stayed unmatched. CDR3 sequence (DNA): TGTGCCAGCAGGCCCCCGGGGGGGGAGCGACAGTTCTTC. It translates to CASRPPGGERQFF.

The chain employs TRBV19 and TRBJ2-1; the match to TRBD2 covers 14 bases. This CDR3 comprises 18 residues. Germline CDR1 is LNHDA and CDR2 is SQIVND (reference sequence). V was pared by 0 bases and J by 8 bases, with 9 bases of the junction left unmatched. The CDR3 here is CASSIDQRGLAGVDEQFF. Here the CDR3 DNA reads TGTGCCAGTAGTATAGATCAAAGGGGACTAGCGGGAGTGGATGAGCAGTTCTTC.

In DNA form, the CDR3 reads TGTGCCAGCAGTTCACAGGGTAGCGACACTGAAGCTTTCTTT. Amino acids: CASSSQGSDTEAFF. The genes are TRBV6-5 and TRBJ1-1; D possibly corresponds to TRBD1 (6 bases). This CDR3 is built from 14 residues. With 4 bases removed from V and 3 bases from J, the gap between germline ends came to 12 bases. Per the germline V gene, CDR1 is MNHEY and CDR2 is SVGAGI.

The V gene is TRBV11-2, the J gene TRBJ1-2; 9 bases line up with TRBD1. Germline V CDR1 and CDR2: SGHAT, FQNNGV. The CDR3 covers 13 residues. Trimming removed 4 bases from V and 7 bases from J; junction bases left unmatched: 4. The CDR3 DNA reads TGTGCCAGCAGCTCCGGACAGGGGTTTGGCTACACCTTC. This translates into CASSSGQGFGYTF.

This chain connects TRBV7-9 to TRBJ1-2, with TRBD1 identical over 8 bases. CDR3 length: 14 amino acids. Unmatched junction bases numbered 6, after V lost 5 bases and J lost 4 bases. CDR1 SEHNR and CDR2 FQNEAQ come from the germline V gene (reference sequence). The DNA for the CDR3 is TGTGCCAGCAGCCGGGACAGGAGTTTCTATGGCTACACCTTC. As protein: CASSRDRSFYGYTF.

The chain recombines TRBV7-9 with TRBJ2-7; 10 bases fit TRBD1. The V segment lost 5 bases and the J segment 2 bases; nucleotides outside the gene matches: 6. From germline, CDR1 is SEHNR and CDR2 FQNEAQ (reference sequence). This CDR3 is 15 amino acids long. CDR3 sequence reads: CASSLPTGGTYEQYF. CDR3 DNA sequence: TGTGCCAGCAGCCTCCCGACAGGGGGCACCTACGAGCAGTACTTC.

V usage is TRBV9 and J usage is TRBJ2-1, with unresolved D. V shed 2 bases and J shed 1 base, with 7 bases lying between them. The CDR3 contains 14 residues. Per germline, CDR1 SGDLS and CDR2 YYNGEE. The CDR3 coding sequence is TGTGCCAGCAGCGTTCAGGCGTCCTACAATGAGCAGTTCTTC. This translates into CASSVQASYNEQFF.

This clone is a singleton in its sample. CDR3 residues: CASSQEVGFPDEKLFF. CDR3 coding DNA: TGTGCCAGCAGCCAAGAGGTCGGGTTTCCGGATGAAAAACTGTTTTTT. The chain combines TRBV3-1 (or the pseudogene TRBV3-2) with TRBJ1-4, with unresolved D. Trimming cost V 0 bases and J 6 bases, with 14 bases left between them. CDR1 is LGHDT and CDR2 is YNNKEL in the germline V gene (reference sequence). The CDR3 length is 16 residues.

Here the CDR3 reads CASSQERIYGYTF. DNA of the CDR3: TGTGCCAGCAGCCAAGAGCGGATCTATGGCTACACCTTC. The rearrangement links TRBV3-1 (or the pseudogene TRBV3-2) to TRBJ1-2; D not certain. CDR3 length equals 13 residues. CDR1 is LGHDT, CDR2 YNNKEL, per germline (reference sequence). Deletions cut 0 bases from V and 4 bases from J, with 6 bases between.

J is TRBJ1-6 and V is TRBV5-4; D might be TRBD1 (5 bases). The CDR3 sequence is 16 residues long. Trimming cost V 0 bases and J 9 bases, with 16 bases left between them. The germline V gene encodes CDR1 SGHNT and CDR2 YYREEE (reference sequence). The CDR3 region has the DNA TGTGCCAGCAGCTTGGGCCCAGGGAAAAGGACTTCACCCCTCCACTTT. Translated: CASSLGPGKRTSPLHF.